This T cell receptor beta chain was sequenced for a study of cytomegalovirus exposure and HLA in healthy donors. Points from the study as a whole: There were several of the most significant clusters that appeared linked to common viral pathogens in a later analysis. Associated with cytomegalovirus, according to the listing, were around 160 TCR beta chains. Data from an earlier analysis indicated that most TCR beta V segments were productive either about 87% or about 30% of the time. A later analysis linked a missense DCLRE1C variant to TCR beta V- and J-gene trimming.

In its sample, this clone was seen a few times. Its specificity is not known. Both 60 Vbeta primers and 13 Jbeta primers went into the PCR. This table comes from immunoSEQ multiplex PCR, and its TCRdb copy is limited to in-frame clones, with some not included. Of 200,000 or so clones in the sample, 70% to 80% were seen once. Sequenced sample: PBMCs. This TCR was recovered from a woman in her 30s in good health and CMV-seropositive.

The CDR3 reads CASSELGPLAGFSYEQYF. CDR3 bases: TGTGCCAGCAGTGAATTGGGGCCACTAGCGGGGTTTTCCTACGAGCAGTACTTC. The V gene is TRBV6-1, the J gene TRBJ2-7; 10 bases agree with TRBD2. Per the germline V gene, CDR1 is MNHNS and CDR2 is SASEGT. With V trimmed by 2 bases and J by 1 base, 11 bases remained unmatched. The CDR3 is 18 residues long.